The present entry profiles one T cell receptor beta chain with its context. The CDR3 is made up of 14 amino acids. Germline CDR1 is SQVTM and CDR2 is ANQGSEA. V shed 6 bases, J shed 1 base, and the junction held 6 bases outside the gene matches. These data originate in a study of blood T cell repertoires in COVID-19. Whole-study context: Samples representing acute and convalescent COVID-19 were sourced from the United States, Italy and Spain. The analysed material was cDNA or gDNA that came from T cells, B-cell-depleted T cells, or PBMCs.

It was during active infection that Seattle patients were enrolled and then longitudinally followed. In the source study's methods: Reference gene primers were amplified, and this amplification served to estimate nucleated cell counts. TCRdb keeps only in-frame clones here, not all; method: immunoSEQ multiplex PCR. The V and J calls and clone size are taken from that table; D and trimming were inferred from the DNA. The profile covers about 220,000 clones, with almost 85% appearing a single time and around 2.5% taken by the ten largest. The chain employs TRBV29-1 and TRBJ1-3, with 7 nucleotides matching TRBD1. Sequences were obtained from peripheral blood. The origin of this receptor is a woman aged 70-85 years with COVID-19, enrolled during active disease. The CDR3: CSVAPTGSGNTIYF. The CDR3 region has the DNA TGCAGCGTGGCCCCGACAGGGTCTGGAAACACCATATATTTT.